This entry lists 27 T cell receptor beta chains sequenced from one sample in a study of post-analysis software for immune sequencing data. Their specific antigens are unknown. Presence of unique molecular identifiers characterized the TCR beta cDNA libraries. TCRdb passed the PCR reads through MiXCR, listing each CDR3 protein once. The profile shows 150,000 to 200,000 distinct CDR3 sequences, approximately 30% of them singletons. Study conclusions and caveats: Relative to controls, patients had five TRBV segments at higher frequency, with TRBV5-6, TRBV5-1 and TRBV20-1 among these.

The sequenced material came from blood. All receptors derive from a girl aged 5-17 years with multiple sclerosis.

V usage is TRBV24-1 and J usage is TRBJ2-1; maybe TRBD2 (6 bases). Germline loops: CDR1 KGHDR, CDR2 SFDVKD. Trimming took 3 bases from V and 8 from J, leaving 19 bases between them. The CDR3 loop spans 16 amino acids. This CDR3 is CATSDLRTNPADEQFF. For the CDR3, the DNA is TGTGCCACCAGTGATCTTCGGACTAACCCCGCTGATGAGCAGTTCTTC.

Remarks on this clonotype: A read error may be the cause here, since a much bigger clone is one base away. The V call is TRBV12-3 or TRBV12-4, the J call TRBJ2-6, with a possible D match to TRBD1 (6 bases). The CDR3 totals 15 residues. Here the CDR3 reads CASSPTGRGANALTF. In DNA form, the CDR3 reads TGTGCCAGCAGCCCTACAGGGAGAGGGGCCAACGCCCTGACTTTC.

This clonotype was detected ten times or more. The rearrangement uses TRBV4-1 and TRBJ2-1, with D perhaps TRBD2 (6 bases). The CDR3 runs 16 residues. CDR1 is MGHRA and CDR2 is YSYEKL in the germline V gene. V lost 4 bases, J lost 4 bases, and 17 bases lay in between. The CDR3 spells CASSLLPAGEYNEQFF. The CDR3 DNA reads as TGCGCCAGCAGCCTACTTCCAGCGGGCGAATACAATGAGCAGTTCTTC.

The CDR3 sequence is CASATSGGPLPDTQYF. In DNA, the CDR3 is TGTGCCAGCGCGACGTCGGGGGGGCCACTGCCAGATACGCAGTATTTT. J is TRBJ2-3 and V is TRBV21-1; TRBD2 is the table's D call, not checked against the DNA. TRBV21-1 is designated a pseudogene. The CDR3 has 16 residues.

This clonotype was recorded at least ten times. J is TRBJ2-7 and V is TRBV18; TRBD1 aligns across 9 bases. With V trimmed by 3 bases and J by 7 bases, 7 bases remained unmatched. Germline CDR1 is KGHSH and CDR2 is LQKENI. The CDR3 totals 14 residues. The CDR3 DNA is TGTGCCAGCTCACCCGGGACAGGGAGGGAGGAGCAGTACTTC. It encodes CASSPGTGREEQYF.

As for this clonotype: The junction departs from the called germline gene at one end, perhaps through a read error. The chain combines TRBV5-1 with TRBJ2-5; no firm D call. Germline V gene data show CDR1 as SGHRS and CDR2 as YFSETQ. The CDR3 is 13 residues long. The CDR3 sequence: CANSLDVEETQYF. The CDR3 bases are TGCGCCAACAGCTTGGACGTTGAAGAGACCCAGTACTTC.

V and J are TRBV11-3 and TRBJ2-1; D remains unclear. The J call may be in error: the DNA end matches TRBJ2-7 better. Germline V CDR1 and CDR2: SGHNT, YENEEA. The CDR3 is made up of 15 amino acids. The CDR3 region is CASSSLSSSYNEQYF. The CDR3 nucleotides read TGTGCCAGCAGCTCCTTGTCCAGCTCCTACAATGAGCAGTACTTC.

Turning to this clonotype: This could be a read error, since a much larger clone is one nucleotide away. The V call is TRBV4-2, the J call TRBJ2-5; D might be TRBD2 (6 bases). CDR1 and CDR2 from the germline V gene are LGHNA and YNFKEQ. V was cut by 0 bases and J by 11 bases, with 19 bases left in between. The CDR3 runs to 15 residues. This CDR3 reads CASSQEGFGGNEQYF. The CDR3 DNA follows: TGTGCCAGCAGCCAAGAGGGCTTCGGGGGAAATGAGCAGTACTTC.

About this clonotype: This could be a read error, since a much larger clone is one nucleotide away. The chain has TRBV29-1 and TRBJ2-7, with 7 bases lining up with TRBD1. This CDR3 comprises 12 residues. CDR1 is SQVTM, CDR2 ANQGSEA, per germline. V was clipped by 6 bases and J by 4 bases; unmatched bases: 6. CDR3 region: CSVFRDSYEQYF. The CDR3, as DNA: TGCAGCGTCTTTCGGGACAGTTACGAGCAGTACTTC.

Concerning this clonotype: At one of its ends the junction is not consistent with the germline gene, which may arise from a read error. The chain employs TRBV6-6 and TRBJ2-7; no firm D call. The CDR3 is 13 residues long. Germline V gene sequence: CDR1 MNHNY, CDR2 SVGAGI (reference sequence). The CDR3 coding sequence is TGTGCCAGCAGTTCTCTGCTCTCCTGCGAGCAGTACTTC. Protein sequence: CASSSLLSCEQYF.

The chain links TRBV14 to TRBJ1-2, with 8 positions matching TRBD1. J lost 8 bases, V lost 2 bases, and 4 bases had no gene match. This CDR3 is 13 amino acids long. Germline V gives CDR1 SGHDN, CDR2 FVKESK. This CDR3 reads CASSQLTGGGYTF. CDR3 nucleotides: TGTGCCAGCAGCCAACTTACAGGGGGAGGCTACACCTTC.

The gene calls are TRBV6-2 or TRBV6-3 and TRBJ2-3, with D perhaps given as TRBD1 or TRBD2 (5 bases each). The CDR3 is 19 amino acids. Per germline, CDR1 MNHEY and CDR2 SVGEGT. Trimming stripped 1 base from V and 2 bases from J, with 22 bases between. The CDR3 is CASSYFRDATPRVTDTQYF. The DNA for the CDR3 is TGTGCCAGCAGTTACTTCAGGGACGCTACACCTCGGGTCACAGATACGCAGTATTTT.

This clonotype was observed at least ten times. V is TRBV27 and J is TRBJ2-7, with D hard to call. The germline V and J ends were trimmed by 4 bases and 2 bases, with 6 bases remaining between them. The CDR3 covers 12 residues. CDR1 is MNHEY, CDR2 SMNVEV, per germline (reference sequence). In DNA, the CDR3 is TGTGCCAGCAGTTCCAAAACCTACGAGCAGTACTTC. It yields the protein CASSSKTYEQYF.

The chain uses TRBV5-5 and TRBJ2-7, with D perhaps TRBD2 (5 bases). The V and J ends lost 3 bases and 3 bases respectively, with 16 bases between them. The CDR3 contains 15 residues. Germline V gives CDR1 SGHKS, CDR2 YYEKEE (reference sequence). CDR3 sequence: CASSWVSGAGYEQYF. For the CDR3, the DNA is TGTGCCAGCAGCTGGGTATCAGGTGCGGGCTACGAGCAGTACTTC.

This clonotype has ten or more counts. The chain is built from TRBV28 and TRBJ2-7, with unresolved D. The V end was cut by 5 bases, the J end by 2 bases, with 10 bases between. The CDR3 loop spans 13 amino acids. The germline V gene encodes CDR1 MDHEN and CDR2 SYDVKM. The CDR3 loop is CASSPHATYEQYF. The CDR3 nucleotides read TGTGCCAGCAGTCCCCACGCTACCTACGAGCAGTACTTC. Together with reference TRBV28 and TRBJ2-7, the CDR3 gives the full variable domain: DVKVTQSSRYLVKRTGEKVFLECVQDMDHENMFWYRQDPGLGLRLIYFSYDVKMKEKGDIPEGYSVSREKKERFSLILESASTNQTSMYLCASSPHATYEQYFGPGTRLTVT.

V usage is TRBV9 and J usage is TRBJ2-1; D is perhaps TRBD2 (6 bases). Germline CDR1 SGDLS, CDR2 YYNGEE. V was cut by 1 base and J by 5 bases, with 22 bases left in between. The CDR3 extends over 18 amino acids. CDR3 sequence: CASSVMSCGTLEDNEQFF. The CDR3 region has the DNA TGTGCCAGCAGCGTAATGTCTTGCGGGACCCTTGAGGACAATGAGCAGTTCTTC.

The CDR3 DNA reads TGCAGTGCTAGAGATCCCGGACAGGGGAGGGACACTGAAGCTTTCTTT. Translated, it gives CSARDPGQGRDTEAFF. This rearrangement joins TRBV20-1 to TRBJ1-1, with TRBD1 identical over 9 bases. CDR1 and CDR2 from the germline V gene are DFQATT and SNEGSKA (reference sequence). Losses at the gene ends were 0 bases for V and 3 bases for J; bases not matched to a gene: 8. The CDR3 extends over 16 amino acids.

The table lists this clonotype with a few counts. The rearrangement uses TRBV7-9 and TRBJ1-2; D remains ambiguous. This CDR3 spans 15 amino acids. V dropped 1 base and J dropped 0 bases, with 9 bases sitting between them. Germline V CDR1 and CDR2: SEHNR, FQNEAQ (reference sequence). The DNA for the CDR3 is TGTGCCAGCAGCTTAGGCCAGGCTTCTAACTATGGCTACACCTTC. Translation gives CASSLGQASNYGYTF.

Only a few counts were recorded for this clonotype. DNA for the CDR3: TGTGCCAGCAGTCCCGAGGGCTCGGGGGATACGCAGTATTTT. This encodes CASSPEGSGDTQYF. This rearrangement joins TRBV12-3 or TRBV12-4 to TRBJ2-3, with D tentatively TRBD2 (5 bases). CDR3 length: 14 residues. V lost 5 bases and J 6 bases, leaving 15 bases between the germline ends.

This chain uses TRBV27 with TRBJ1-1; 7 bases agree with TRBD1. Trimming took 9 bases from V and 5 from J; bases not matched to a gene: 9. This CDR3 is built from 13 residues. The germline gives CDR1 MNHEY, CDR2 SMNVEV (reference sequence). For the CDR3, the DNA is TGTGCCAGTTATGAGCAGGGGGTAACTGAAGCTTTCTTT. Amino acids: CASYEQGVTEAFF.

This clonotype came up a few times. This chain uses TRBV12-3 or TRBV12-4 with TRBJ1-3; 7 bases are a match to TRBD1. After removal of 3 bases from V and 4 bases from J, the junction contained 3 bases not matched to a gene. The CDR3 is 14 residues long. CDR3 DNA sequence: TGTGCCAGCAGTTTGACAGGGTTGGGAAACACCATATATTTT. Translation gives CASSLTGLGNTIYF.

This clonotype has a handful of counts. The chain has TRBV24-1 and TRBJ2-5; TRBD2 matches at 8 bases. The junction had 3 bases not matched to a gene; V was cut back by 4 bases and J by 3 bases. This CDR3 is built from 14 residues. CDR1 KGHDR and CDR2 SFDVKD come from the germline V gene. This CDR3 reads CATSDPAGEETQYF. Written as DNA, the CDR3 is TGTGCCACCAGTGACCCAGCGGGGGAAGAGACCCAGTACTTC.

The chain has TRBV25-1 and TRBJ2-7, with 9 bases lining up with TRBD2. The CDR3 is made up of 14 amino acids. Germline CDR1 and CDR2: MGHDK and SYGVNS. V gave up 2 bases and J gave up 4 bases; unmatched junction bases: 3. The CDR3 DNA is TGTGCCAGCAGTGAAGCTAGCGGGGTTTACGAGCAGTACTTC. Its protein product is CASSEASGVYEQYF.

V usage is TRBV20-1 and J usage is TRBJ2-3, with TRBD2 matching 7 bases. This CDR3 has 15 amino acids. The ends lost 2 bases at V and 2 bases at J; junction bases unmatched: 7. In germline, CDR1 is DFQATT, CDR2 SNEGSKA (reference sequence). Written as DNA, the CDR3 is TGCAGTGCTAGATTGCCTAGCGGAAACACAGATACGCAGTATTTT. Encoded protein: CSARLPSGNTDTQYF.

Note on this clonotype: The junction does not match germline at one end; this may be a read error. The chain is built from TRBV5-1 and TRBJ2-1; 11 bases match TRBD2. The CDR3 is made up of 15 amino acids. Germline assignment: CDR1 SGHRS and CDR2 YFSETQ. The CDR3 reads CTSSLAGGPFNEQFF. The CDR3 nucleotides are TGCACCAGCAGCTTAGCGGGAGGGCCGTTCAATGAGCAGTTCTTC.

The chain recombines TRBV7-2 with TRBJ2-4; 9 bases are shared with TRBD2. After removal of 4 bases from V and 6 bases from J, the junction contained 7 bases not matched to a gene. The CDR3 has 15 amino acids. Looked up from germline, CDR1 is SGHTA and CDR2 is FQGNSA. The DNA of the CDR3 is TGTGCCAGCAGCTCGGCGACTAGCGGTGCAAACATTCAGTACTTC. Its protein product is CASSSATSGANIQYF.

The V call is TRBV7-9, the J call TRBJ2-5; D is undetermined. CDR3 length equals 14 residues. V was trimmed by 5 bases and J by 5 bases, leaving 15 bases between them. Germline V gene sequence: CDR1 SEHNR, CDR2 FQNEAQ (reference sequence). CDR3 nucleotide sequence: TGTGCCAGCAGCCAGACAACCCTGAGGGAGACCCAGTACTTC. It codes for CASSQTTLRETQYF.